Each of the 9 T cell receptor beta chains below was sequenced from the same sample in a study of blood T cell repertoires in COVID-19. The assay was immunoSEQ multiplex PCR, and TCRdb's table has in-frame clones only and misses some. This table holds some 100,000 clones, roughly 92% found once. Specimen: peripheral blood. The receptors derive from a man aged 50 or older with active COVID-19.

V and J are TRBV5-1 and TRBJ1-3; possibly TRBD1 for D (5 bases). Trimming took off 0 bases at V and 0 bases at J, with 10 bases between the two ends. The CDR3 runs 16 residues. Germline CDR1 is SGHRS and CDR2 is YFSETQ. The CDR3 coding sequence is TGCGCCAGCAGCTTGGGACAGCCGAGCTCTGGAAACACCATATATTTT. Encoded protein: CASSLGQPSSGNTIYF.

J is TRBJ2-1 and V is TRBV5-1; 8 bases line up with TRBD2. Germline trimming cut 4 bases from V and 7 bases from J; bases unmatched to any gene: 7. Germline V CDR1 and CDR2: SGHRS, YFSETQ. The CDR3 runs to 14 residues. Written as DNA, the CDR3 is TGCGCCAGCAGCGAGGACGGGAGGGGAAATGAGCAGTTCTTC. Protein product: CASSEDGRGNEQFF.

The chain employs TRBV11-3 and TRBJ2-2, with D possibly matching TRBD1 (5 bases). There are 12 residues in the CDR3. Germline-derived CDR1 and CDR2 are SGHNT and YENEEA. Trimming shortened V by 8 bases and J by 4 bases, and 8 bases separated the two germline ends. The CDR3 here is CASGQGTGELFF. The CDR3, as DNA: TGTGCCAGCGGCCAGGGCACCGGGGAGCTGTTTTTT.

The chain recombines TRBV4-2 with TRBJ2-3, with unresolved D. The CDR3 runs 16 residues. Germline V gene sequence: CDR1 LGHNA, CDR2 YNFKEQ. V lost 1 base and J lost 4, with 15 bases in between. The CDR3 nucleotides are TGTGCCAGCAGCCAAGCCCCCGGTCCCGAGGCAGATACGCAGTATTTT. Its protein product is CASSQAPGPEADTQYF.

CDR3 loop: CASSRTGIISYNEQFF. The CDR3 DNA sequence: TGTGCCAGCAGTCGGACAGGGATAATATCCTACAATGAGCAGTTCTTC. This rearrangement joins TRBV28 to TRBJ2-1; 8 nucleotides match TRBD1. J gave up 1 base and V 5 bases, and 7 bases lay outside the gene matches. This CDR3 has 16 amino acids. CDR1 is MDHEN and CDR2 is SYDVKM in the germline V gene.

The chain employs TRBV2 and TRBJ2-2, with TRBD2 as a possible D gene (6 bases). In germline, CDR1 is SNHLY, CDR2 FYNNEI. This CDR3 is 14 amino acids long. The ends were cut back, 3 bases at V and 6 bases at J, with 11 bases in the middle. This CDR3 reads CASSEGDFPGELFF. The CDR3 DNA is TGTGCCAGCAGTGAGGGGGACTTCCCCGGGGAGCTGTTTTTT. Using reference TRBV2 and TRBJ2-2 for the parts outside the CDR3, the full variable domain is EPEVTQTPSHQVTQMGQEVILRCVPISNHLYFYWYRQILGQKVEFLVSFYNNEISEKSEIFDDQFSVERPDGSNFTLKIRSTKLEDSAMYFCASSEGDFPGELFFGEGSRLTVL.

The rearrangement links TRBV15 to TRBJ2-7, with 8 bases matching TRBD1. Germline CDR1 and CDR2: LNHNV and YYDKDF (reference sequence). V dropped 5 bases and J dropped 0; count of bases not matched to a gene: 6. The CDR3 runs to 15 residues. The CDR3 region is CATSRRQGISYEQYF. CDR3 DNA sequence: TGTGCCACCAGCCGAAGACAGGGGATCTCCTACGAGCAGTACTTC.

The rearrangement links TRBV4-1 to TRBJ1-4, with a tentative D call TRBD1 (5 bases). The CDR3 covers 16 residues. CDR1 MGHRA and CDR2 YSYEKL come from the germline V gene. With 5 bases removed from V and 7 bases from J, the gap between germline ends came to 20 bases. CDR3 nucleotide sequence: TGCGCCAGCAGCGCGGGGCCTGGGTTTGGAGGTGAAAAACTGTTTTTT. Translation gives CASSAGPGFGGEKLFF.

The chain is built from TRBV4-1 and TRBJ2-3; TRBD1 might be the D (6 bases). The CDR3 loop spans 17 amino acids. The germline gives CDR1 MGHRA, CDR2 YSYEKL. Trimming removed 1 base from V and 4 bases from J, with 18 bases in between. The CDR3 loop is CASSQGPPQGSSDTQYF. The CDR3 bases are TGCGCCAGCAGCCAAGGCCCTCCGCAGGGGTCATCAGATACGCAGTATTTT.